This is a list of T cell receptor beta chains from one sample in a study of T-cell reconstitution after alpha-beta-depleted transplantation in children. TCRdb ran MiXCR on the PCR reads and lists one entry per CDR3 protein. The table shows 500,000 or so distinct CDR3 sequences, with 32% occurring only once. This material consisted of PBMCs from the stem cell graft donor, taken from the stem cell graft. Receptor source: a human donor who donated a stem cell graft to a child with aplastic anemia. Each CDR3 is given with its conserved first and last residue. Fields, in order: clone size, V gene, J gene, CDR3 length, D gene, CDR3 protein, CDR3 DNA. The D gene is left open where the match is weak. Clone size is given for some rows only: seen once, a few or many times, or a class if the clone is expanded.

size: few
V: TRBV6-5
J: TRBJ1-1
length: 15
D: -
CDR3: CASSYYGTMNTEAFF
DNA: TGTGCCAGCAGTTACTACGGCACCATGAACACTGAAGCTTTCTTT

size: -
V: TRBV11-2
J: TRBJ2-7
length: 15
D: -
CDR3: CASSLTDGFSYEQYF
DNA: TGTGCCAGCAGCCTCACAGACGGGTTCTCCTACGAGCAGTACTTC

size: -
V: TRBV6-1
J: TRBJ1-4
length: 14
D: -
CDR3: CASRDGGLGEKLFF
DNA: TGTGCCAGCAGGGATGGGGGGCTGGGTGAAAAACTGTTTTTT

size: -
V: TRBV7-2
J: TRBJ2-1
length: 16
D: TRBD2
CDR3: CASSFLGLAGGDEQFF
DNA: TGTGCCAGCAGCTTCTTAGGACTAGCGGGAGGGGATGAGCAGTTCTTC

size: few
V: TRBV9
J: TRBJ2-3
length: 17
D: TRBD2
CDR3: CASSERTSGTLTDTQYF
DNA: TGTGCCAGCAGCGAACGGACTAGCGGGACGCTGACAGATACGCAGTATTTT

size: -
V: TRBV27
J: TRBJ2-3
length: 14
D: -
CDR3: CASSLGMETDTQYF
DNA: TGTGCCAGCAGTTTAGGGATGGAGACAGATACGCAGTATTTT

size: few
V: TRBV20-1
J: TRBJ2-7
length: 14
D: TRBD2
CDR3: CSASGLAGPGEQYF
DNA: TGCAGTGCTAGTGGGCTAGCGGGGCCTGGGGAGCAGTACTTC

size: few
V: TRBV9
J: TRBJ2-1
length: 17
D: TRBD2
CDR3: CASSVDLLAGEDNEQFF
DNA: TGTGCCAGCAGCGTAGACCTACTAGCGGGAGAAGACAATGAGCAGTTCTTC

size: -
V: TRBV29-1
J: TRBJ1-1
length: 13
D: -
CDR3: CSVDGGDYTEAFF
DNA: TGCAGCGTCGATGGGGGGGACTACACTGAAGCTTTCTTT

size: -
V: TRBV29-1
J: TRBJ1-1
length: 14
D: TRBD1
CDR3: CSVYEGQRNTEAFF
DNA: TGCAGCGTCTATGAGGGACAGAGGAACACTGAAGCTTTCTTT

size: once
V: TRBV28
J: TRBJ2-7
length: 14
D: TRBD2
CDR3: CASSPLLAGYEQYF
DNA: TGTGCCAGCAGTCCACTTCTAGCGGGATACGAGCAGTACTTC

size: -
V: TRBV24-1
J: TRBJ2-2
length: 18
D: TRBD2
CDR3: CATSDSTSGRAHTGELFF
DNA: TGTGCCACCAGTGATTCGACTAGCGGGAGGGCCCACACCGGGGAGCTGTTTTTT

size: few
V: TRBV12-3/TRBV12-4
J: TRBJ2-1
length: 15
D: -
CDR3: CASTLNRASYNEQFF
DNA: TGTGCCAGCACCTTGAACAGGGCGTCCTACAATGAGCAGTTCTTC

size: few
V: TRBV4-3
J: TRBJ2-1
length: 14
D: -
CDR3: CASSQADSLGEQFF
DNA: TGCGCCAGCAGCCAAGCGGACAGCCTCGGTGAGCAGTTCTTC

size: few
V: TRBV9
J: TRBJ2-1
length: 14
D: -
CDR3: CASSGTLSYNEQFF
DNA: TGTGCCAGCAGCGGGACCCTATCCTACAATGAGCAGTTCTTC

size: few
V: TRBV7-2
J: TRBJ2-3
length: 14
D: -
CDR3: CASSFIAPADTQYF
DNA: TGTGCCAGCAGCTTTATAGCTCCCGCAGATACGCAGTATTTT

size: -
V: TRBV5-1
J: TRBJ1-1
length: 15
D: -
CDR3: CASSTTTGGRTEAFF
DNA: TGCGCCAGCAGCACCACCACAGGAGGTCGGACTGAAGCTTTCTTT

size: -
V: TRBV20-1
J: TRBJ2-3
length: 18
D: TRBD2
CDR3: CSAGDSGISPASTDTQYF
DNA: TGCAGTGCTGGAGATAGCGGGATCTCCCCTGCTAGCACAGATACGCAGTATTTT

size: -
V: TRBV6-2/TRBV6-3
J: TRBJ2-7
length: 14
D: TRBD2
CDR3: CASQPGLAPSEQHF
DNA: TGTGCCAGCCAACCGGGACTAGCGCCCTCGGAGCAGCACTTC

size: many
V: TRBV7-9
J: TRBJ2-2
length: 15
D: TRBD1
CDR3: CASSPTGASTGELFF
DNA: TGTGCCAGCAGCCCCACAGGGGCGAGCACCGGGGAGCTGTTTTTT

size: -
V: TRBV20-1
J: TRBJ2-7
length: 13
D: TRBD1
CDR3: CSERGQGLYEQYF
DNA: TGCAGTGAAAGGGGACAGGGGCTCTACGAGCAGTACTTC

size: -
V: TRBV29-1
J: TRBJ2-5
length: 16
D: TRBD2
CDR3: CSVEDLGLADRETQYF
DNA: TGCAGCGTTGAAGATTTAGGACTAGCTGATAGAGAGACCCAGTACTTC

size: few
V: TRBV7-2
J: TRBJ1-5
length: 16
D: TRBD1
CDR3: CASSPGQRYSNQPQHF
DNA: TGTGCCAGCAGTCCGGGACAGAGGTATAGCAATCAGCCCCAGCATTTT

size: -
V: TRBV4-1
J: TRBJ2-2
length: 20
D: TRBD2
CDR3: CASSQDRIILQEGRAGELFF
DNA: TGCGCCAGCAGCCAAGATCGGATAATCTTGCAGGAAGGGAGGGCCGGGGAGCTGTTTTTT

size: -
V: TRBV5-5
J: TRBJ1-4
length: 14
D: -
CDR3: CASSLEWGNEKLFF
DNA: TGTGCCAGCAGCTTGGAATGGGGTAATGAAAAACTGTTTTTT

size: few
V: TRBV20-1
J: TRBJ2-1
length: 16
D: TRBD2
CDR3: CSASTRLAGAYNEQFF
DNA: TGCAGTGCTAGCACCCGACTAGCGGGAGCCTACAATGAGCAGTTCTTC

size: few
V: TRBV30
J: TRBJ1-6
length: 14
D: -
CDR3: CAWRVGARNSPLHF
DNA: TGTGCCTGGAGGGTTGGTGCTAGGAATTCACCCCTCCACTTT

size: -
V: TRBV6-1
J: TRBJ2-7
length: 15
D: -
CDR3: CASSSPGGSSYEQYF
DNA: TGTGCCAGCAGCTCCCCCGGTGGGAGCTCCTACGAGCAGTACTTC

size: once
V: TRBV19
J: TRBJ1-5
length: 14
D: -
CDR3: CASSPGTIGQPQHF
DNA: TGTGCCAGTAGCCCCGGGACCATCGGTCAGCCCCAGCATTTT

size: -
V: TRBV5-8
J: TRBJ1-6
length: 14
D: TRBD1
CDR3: CASSRDRTSSPLHF
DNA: TGTGCCAGCAGCCGGGACAGGACGAGTTCACCCCTCCACTTT

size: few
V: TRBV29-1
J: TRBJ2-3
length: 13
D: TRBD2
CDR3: CSVRLAGADTQYF
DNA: TGCAGCGTCCGACTAGCGGGAGCAGATACGCAGTATTTT

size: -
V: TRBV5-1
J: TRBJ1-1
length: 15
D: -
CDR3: CASSRGGGPRTEAFF
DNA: TGCGCCAGCAGCCGGGGCGGGGGCCCGAGGACTGAAGCTTTCTTT

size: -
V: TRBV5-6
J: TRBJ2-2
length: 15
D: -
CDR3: CASSHLSSDTGELFF
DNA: TGTGCCAGCAGCCACCTATCTTCGGACACCGGGGAGCTGTTTTTT

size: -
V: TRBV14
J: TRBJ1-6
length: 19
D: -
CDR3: CASSQVKFSQSSYNSPLHF
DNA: TGTGCCAGCAGCCAAGTGAAGTTCAGCCAGAGCTCCTATAATTCACCCCTCCACTTT

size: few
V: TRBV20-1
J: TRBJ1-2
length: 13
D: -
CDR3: CSAPGTDRGGYTF
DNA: TGCAGTGCTCCGGGGACGGACAGAGGGGGCTACACCTTC

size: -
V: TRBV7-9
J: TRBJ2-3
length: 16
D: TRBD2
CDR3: CASSLRPAGRLDTQYF
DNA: TGTGCCAGCAGCTTACGGCCAGCGGGAAGGCTAGATACGCAGTATTTT

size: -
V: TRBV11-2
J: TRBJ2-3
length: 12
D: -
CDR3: CASSLRLDTQYF
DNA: TGTGCCAGCAGCTTACGCCTAGATACGCAGTATTTT

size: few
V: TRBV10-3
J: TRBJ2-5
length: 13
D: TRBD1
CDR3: CAISYDREETQYF
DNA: TGTGCCATCAGTTACGACAGGGAAGAGACCCAGTACTTC

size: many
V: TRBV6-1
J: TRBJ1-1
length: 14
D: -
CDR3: CASRPHVPEGEAFF
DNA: TGTGCCAGCAGGCCACACGTCCCTGAGGGTGAAGCTTTCTTT

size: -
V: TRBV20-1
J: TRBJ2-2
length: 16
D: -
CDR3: CSARDGRRANTGELFF
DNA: TGCAGTGCTAGAGATGGGAGGAGAGCAAACACCGGGGAGCTGTTTTTT

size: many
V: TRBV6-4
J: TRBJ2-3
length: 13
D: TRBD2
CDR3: CASSERETDTQYF
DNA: TGTGCCAGCAGTGAGCGGGAGACAGATACGCAGTATTTT

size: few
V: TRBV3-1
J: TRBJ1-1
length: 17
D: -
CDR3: CASSQSTRTDRSTEAFF
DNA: TGTGCCAGCAGCCAATCCACTCGGACAGACCGCTCCACTGAAGCTTTCTTT

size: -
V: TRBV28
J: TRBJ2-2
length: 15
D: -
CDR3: CASSLTSVVAGELFF
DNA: TGTGCCAGCAGTTTAACGTCCGTGGTCGCCGGGGAGCTGTTTTTT

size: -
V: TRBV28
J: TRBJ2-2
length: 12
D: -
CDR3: CASSYTTGELFF
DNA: TGTGCCAGCAGCTATACAACCGGGGAGCTGTTTTTT

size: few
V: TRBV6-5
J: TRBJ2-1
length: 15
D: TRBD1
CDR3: CASSYMGQAGNEQFF
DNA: TGTGCCAGCAGTTACATGGGACAGGCGGGCAATGAGCAGTTCTTC

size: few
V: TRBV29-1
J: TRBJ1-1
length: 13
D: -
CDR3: CSVDSRRPLEAFF
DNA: TGCAGCGTTGATTCCCGGCGTCCCCTTGAAGCTTTCTTT